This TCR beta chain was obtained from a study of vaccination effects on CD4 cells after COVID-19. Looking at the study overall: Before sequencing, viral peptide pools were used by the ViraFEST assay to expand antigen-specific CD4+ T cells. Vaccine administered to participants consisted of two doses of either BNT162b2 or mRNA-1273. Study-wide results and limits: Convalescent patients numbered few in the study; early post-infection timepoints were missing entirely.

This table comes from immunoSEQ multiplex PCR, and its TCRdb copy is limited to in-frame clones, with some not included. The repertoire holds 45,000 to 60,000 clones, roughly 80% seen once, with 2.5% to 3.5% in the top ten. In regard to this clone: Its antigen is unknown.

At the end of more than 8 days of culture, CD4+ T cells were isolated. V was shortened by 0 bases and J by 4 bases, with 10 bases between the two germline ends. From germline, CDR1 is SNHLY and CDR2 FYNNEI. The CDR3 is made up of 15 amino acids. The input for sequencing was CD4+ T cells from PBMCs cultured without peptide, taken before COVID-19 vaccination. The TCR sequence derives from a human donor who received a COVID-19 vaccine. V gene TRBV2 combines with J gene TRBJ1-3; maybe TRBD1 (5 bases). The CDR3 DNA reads TGTGCCAGCAGTGAAGCGGGCAGGGCGGGAAACACCATATATTTT. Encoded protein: CASSEAGRAGNTIYF.